The rows below give T cell receptor beta chains drawn from one sample of a study of blood T cells in healthy people across ages. Via MiXCR, TCRdb re-called the 5' RACE reads, giving one row per CDR3 protein. This table holds 550,000 to 650,000 distinct CDR3 sequences, approximately 30% found once. The source material was blood. These receptors all come from a woman older than 75 in good health. Both conserved end residues are part of each CDR3. A D gene is named only where the DNA matches it firmly. The size field is filled for only some rows; it gives once, few, many or a size class.

j_call v_call clone_size d_call cdr3_aa cdr3_nt
TRBJ2-7 TRBV7-9 many . CASSLESGYYEQYF TGTGCCAGCAGCTTAGAGTCAGGATACTACGAGCAGTACTTC
TRBJ2-5 TRBV6-5 many . CASSYSETEETQYF TGTGCCAGCAGTTACTCGGAGACAGAAGAGACCCAGTACTTC
TRBJ2-7 TRBV7-7 few . CASSHAPTGLNEQYF TGTGCCAGCAGCCACGCTCCAACGGGTTTGAATGAGCAGTACTTC
TRBJ2-1 TRBV12-3/TRBV12-4 many . CASTTYNEQFF TGTGCCAGCACCACCTACAATGAGCAGTTCTTC
TRBJ2-3 TRBV3-1 many . CASSQGDTQYF TGTGCCAGCAGCCAGGGAGATACGCAGTATTTT
TRBJ2-7 TRBV7-9 . TRBD1 CASSLGAAGGQNEQYF TGTGCCAGCAGCTTAGGTGCGGCAGGGGGCCAAAACGAGCAGTACTTC
TRBJ2-1 TRBV5-1 many . CASSLIDEQFF TGCGCCAGCAGCCTTATTGATGAGCAGTTCTTC
TRBJ2-7 TRBV7-2 many TRBD2 CASSRGGSYEQYF TGTGCCAGCAGCCGGGGGGGGTCGTACGAGCAGTACTTC
TRBJ2-3 TRBV20-1 . . CSARPIDNTDTQYF TGCAGTGCCCGGCCTATCGATAACACAGATACGCAGTATTTT
TRBJ1-2 TRBV4-3 many . CASSQDYPNYGYTF TGCGCCAGCAGCCAAGATTACCCGAACTATGGCTACACCTTC
TRBJ1-4 TRBV30 few . CAWSVGFRDGEKLFF TGTGCCTGGAGTGTAGGTTTTCGAGACGGAGAAAAACTGTTTTTT
TRBJ2-7 TRBV7-9 many TRBD1 CASSPGQGSSYEQYF TGTGCCAGCAGTCCTGGACAGGGTAGCTCCTACGAGCAGTACTTC
TRBJ1-2 TRBV28 many TRBD1 CASIANPGQANYGYTF TGTGCCAGTATTGCGAATCCGGGACAGGCTAACTATGGCTACACCTTC
TRBJ2-5 TRBV6-5 . . CASSDINQETQYF TGTGCCAGCAGCGATATAAACCAGGAGACCCAGTACTTC
TRBJ2-3 TRBV2 many . CASSENAGRPSTDTQYF TGTGCCAGCAGTGAAAACGCGGGGCGCCCTAGCACAGATACGCAGTATTTT
TRBJ2-7 TRBV6-1 . . CASQKRRVGTQYF TGTGCCAGCCAAAAACGTCGGGTGGGAACCCAGTACTTC
TRBJ1-1 TRBV14 . . CANSSRRGTEAFF TGTGCCAACAGTTCCCGGAGGGGTACCGAAGCTTTCTTT
TRBJ2-3 TRBV7-7 . . CASSLCRPKRGDTQYF TGTGCTAGCAGCTTATGCCGTCCTAAACGCGGCGATACGCAGTATTTT
TRBJ2-7 TRBV4-2 . TRBD2 CASSLLSGGSSEQYF TGTGCCAGCAGCCTCTTAAGCGGGGGGTCATCCGAGCAGTACTTC
TRBJ2-3 TRBV10-3 many . CAISLSLTGGTDTQYF TGTGCCATCAGTTTGTCCCTTACGGGGGGCACAGATACGCAGTATTTT
TRBJ2-1 TRBV6-1 . TRBD2 CANSVSGGAYNEQFF TGTGCCAACAGTGTTAGCGGGGGGGCTTACAATGAGCAGTTCTTC
TRBJ1-2 TRBV29-1 many TRBD1 CSVEPRDSYGYTF TGCAGCGTGGAACCCAGGGACAGTTATGGCTACACCTTC
TRBJ1-1 TRBV12-3/TRBV12-4 . . CASSLTWGTEAFF TGTGCCAGCAGTTTAACCTGGGGGACTGAAGCTTTCTTT
TRBJ2-2 TRBV9 few . CASSSWGGGTRELFF TGTGCCAGCAGCTCTTGGGGGGGGGGCACCAGGGAGCTGTTTTTT
TRBJ1-1 TRBV5-4 . . CASSLSRTLNTEAFF TGTGCCAGCAGCTTAAGTAGGACACTCAACACTGAAGCTTTCTTT
TRBJ2-1 TRBV5-6 . . CVSSLPGTGNEQFF TGTGTCAGCAGCTTGCCCGGGACCGGCAATGAGCAGTTCTTC
TRBJ2-1 TRBV4-1 . . CASSQPVSEQFF TGCGCCAGCAGCCAACCGGTTAGTGAGCAGTTCTTC
TRBJ1-5 TRBV7-6 few . CATIARAQHF TGTGCCACCATTGCGAGGGCCCAGCATTTT
TRBJ1-4 TRBV12-3/TRBV12-4 few TRBD1 CASSLDGTGNEKLFF TGTGCCAGCAGTTTAGATGGGACAGGGAATGAAAAACTGTTTTTT
TRBJ2-3 TRBV5-1 . . CASSLQDPRDTQYF TGCGCCAGCAGCTTACAGGACCCACGGGATACGCAGTATTTT
TRBJ1-2 TRBV2 . . CASSGRNDLRYGYTF TGTGCCAGCAGTGGCAGGAACGACCTACGCTATGGCTACACCTTC
TRBJ1-2 TRBV2 few TRBD1 CASSGLTGDYGYTF TGTGCCAGCAGCGGACTCACAGGGGACTATGGCTACACCTTC
TRBJ1-1 TRBV6-5 many . CASSYGRALTEAFF TGTGCCAGCAGTTACGGTAGAGCCCTAACTGAAGCTTTCTTT
TRBJ1-2 TRBV20-1 many TRBD1 CSASGGTGGGRNYGYTF TGCAGTGCTAGTGGAGGGACAGGGGGTGGACGTAACTATGGCTACACCTTC
TRBJ2-1 TRBV7-2 . TRBD2 CASSVRRTSGANEQFF TGTGCCAGCAGCGTACGCCGGACTAGCGGGGCCAATGAGCAGTTCTTC
TRBJ2-7 TRBV20-1 many . CSAKYYEQYF TGCAGTGCTAAGTACTACGAGCAGTACTTC
TRBJ1-2 TRBV5-5 few . CASSLATGRQPYGYTF TGTGCCAGCAGCTTGGCCACGGGCCGACAACCCTATGGCTACACCTTC
TRBJ1-5 TRBV7-8 . . CASSPQGQLQPQHF TGTGCCAGCAGCCCGCAGGGGCAGTTACAGCCCCAGCATTTT
TRBJ2-7 TRBV6-2/TRBV6-3 . . CASSQWYEQYF TGTGCCAGCAGTCAGTGGTACGAGCAGTACTTC
TRBJ2-3 TRBV27 many TRBD1 CASSTPGRGPVDTQYF TGTGCCAGCAGTACCCCGGGCAGGGGGCCTGTGGATACGCAGTATTTT
TRBJ2-7 TRBV5-5 . . CASRRDGQTYEQYF TGTGCCAGCAGAAGGGACGGACAGACCTACGAGCAGTACTTC
TRBJ2-4 TRBV3-1 many . CASSPGGQPNPLAKNIQYF TGTGCCAGCAGCCCGGGGGGACAACCTAACCCTCTGGCCAAAAACATTCAGTACTTC
TRBJ2-1 TRBV5-6 . TRBD2 CASSRAGGGYNEQFF TGTGCCAGCAGTCGGGCGGGGGGCGGCTACAATGAGCAGTTCTTC
TRBJ2-2 TRBV12-5 few . CASGLMRVLTGELFF TGTGCTAGTGGTCTTATGAGAGTCCTCACCGGGGAGCTGTTTTTT
TRBJ2-3 TRBV7-2 medium-sized . CASSSRGASDTDTQYF TGTGCCAGCAGCTCTCGGGGGGCCTCTGACACAGATACGCAGTATTTT
TRBJ2-3 TRBV7-7 many . CASSPTGIFTDTQYF TGTGCTAGCAGCCCTACAGGTATCTTCACAGATACGCAGTATTTT
TRBJ2-4 TRBV30 many . CAWSGQAKNIQYF TGTGCCTGGAGTGGACAGGCCAAAAACATTCAGTACTTC
TRBJ1-6 TRBV6-5 few . CASSFGQPNSPLHF TGTGCCAGCAGTTTTGGACAGCCCAATTCACCCCTCCACTTT
TRBJ1-1 TRBV5-1 many . CASSSRLNTEAFF TGCGCCAGCAGCTCAAGATTGAACACTGAAGCTTTCTTT
TRBJ2-1 TRBV5-1 many . CASSLRQWDNEQFF TGCGCCAGCAGCTTGAGACAGTGGGACAATGAGCAGTTCTTC
TRBJ1-1 TRBV12-3/TRBV12-4 few . CASHGGGSATEAFF TGTGCCAGCCATGGGGGGGGGTCGGCCACTGAAGCTTTCTTT
TRBJ2-5 TRBV5-1 . TRBD2 CASNWMGGQETQYF TGCGCCAGCAACTGGATGGGGGGGCAAGAGACCCAGTACTTC
TRBJ2-3 TRBV29-1 many . CSFSDGAPTDTQYF TGCAGCTTCTCGGACGGCGCCCCCACAGATACGCAGTATTTT
TRBJ1-1 TRBV6-2/TRBV6-3 . TRBD1 CASRPYGTGDTEAFF TGTGCCAGCAGACCTTACGGGACAGGGGACACTGAAGCTTTCTTT
TRBJ1-4 TRBV7-2 many . CASSFAGHEREKLFF TGTGCCAGCAGCTTCGCAGGGCACGAGAGGGAAAAACTGTTTTTT
TRBJ1-4 TRBV6-5 many . CASRPSGRGEKLFF TGTGCCAGCAGGCCCTCAGGACGGGGTGAAAAACTGTTTTTT
TRBJ2-5 TRBV24-1 few TRBD1 CATSGVTGLSYNEQYF TGTGCCACCAGTGGGGTGACAGGGCTCTCCTACAATGAGCAGTACTTC
TRBJ1-2 TRBV3-1 few . CASSPWDGGHGYTF TGTGCCAGCAGCCCCTGGGACGGCGGGCATGGCTACACCTTC
TRBJ2-3 TRBV11-2 . TRBD2 CASSILGARGGLDTQYF TGTGCCAGCAGCATCTTAGGAGCGCGGGGGGGCCTAGATACGCAGTATTTT
TRBJ1-2 TRBV6-2/TRBV6-3 few . CASSYSWRADYGYTF TGTGCCAGCAGTTACTCGTGGAGGGCGGACTATGGCTACACCTTC